A single T cell receptor beta chain is shown here with its context. The protocol was immunoSEQ multiplex PCR, while the TCRdb copy is restricted to in-frame clones and leaves out a portion. The profile covers about 40,000 clones, with 88% appearing a single time and more than 0.95% taken by the ten largest. The source of the sample is a study of T cell changes during pregnancy in multiple sclerosis. The germline gives CDR1 MNHEY, CDR2 SVGAGI. The CDR3 totals 14 residues. Losses at the gene ends were 7 bases for V and 8 bases for J; bases not matched to a gene: 10. The chain joins TRBV6-5 to TRBJ2-1, with TRBD2 matching over 8 bases. The clonotype was recovered from a female donor with multiple sclerosis, enrolled in a pregnancy study. Sequenced here: CD4+ T cells from peripheral blood mononuclear cells, sampled before pregnancy. The CDR3 sequence: CASIPGGPPYEQFF. The CDR3 DNA reads TGTGCCAGCATCCCGGGAGGGCCACCCTATGAGCAGTTCTTC.